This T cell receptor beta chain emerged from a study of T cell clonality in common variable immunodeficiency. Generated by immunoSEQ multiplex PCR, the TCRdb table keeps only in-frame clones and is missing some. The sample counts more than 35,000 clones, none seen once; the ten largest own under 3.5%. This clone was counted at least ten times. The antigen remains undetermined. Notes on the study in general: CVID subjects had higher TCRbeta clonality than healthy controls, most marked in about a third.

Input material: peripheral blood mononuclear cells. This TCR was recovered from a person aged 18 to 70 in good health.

The DNA read from the CDR3 is TGTGCCAGCAGCTTTGGCCCCGGGGCCAACGTC. It is translated as CASSFGPGANV. The complete CDR3 reads CASSFGPGANVLTF. V is TRBV5-6 and J is TRBJ2-6; D unclear. Read data end 3 residues before the CDR3 end; the end is taken from the germline J gene. CDR1 and CDR2 (germline): SGHDT, YYEEEE. This CDR3 comprises 14 residues. The V end was cut by 2 bases, the J end by 4 bases, with 7 bases between. Based on the CDR3 plus reference TRBV5-6 and TRBJ2-6, the full variable domain is DAGVTQSPTHLIKTRGQQVTLRCSPKSGHDTVSWYQQALGQGPQFIFQYYEEEERQRGNFPDRFSGHQFPNYSSELNVNALLLGDSALYLCASSFGPGANVLTFGAGSRLTVL.